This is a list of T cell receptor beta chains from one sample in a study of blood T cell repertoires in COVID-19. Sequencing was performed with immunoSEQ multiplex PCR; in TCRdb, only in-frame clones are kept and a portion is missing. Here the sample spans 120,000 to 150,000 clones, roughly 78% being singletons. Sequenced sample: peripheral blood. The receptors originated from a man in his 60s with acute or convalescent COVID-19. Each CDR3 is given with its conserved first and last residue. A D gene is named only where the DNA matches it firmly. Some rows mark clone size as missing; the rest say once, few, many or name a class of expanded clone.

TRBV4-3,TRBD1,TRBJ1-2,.,CASSQKRGQGAGYTF,TGCGCCAGCAGCCAGAAGAGGGGACAGGGGGCGGGCTACACCTTC
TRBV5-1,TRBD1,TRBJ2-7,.,CASSPQGVASYEQYF,TGCGCCAGCAGCCCTCAGGGGGTGGCCTCCTACGAGCAGTACTTC
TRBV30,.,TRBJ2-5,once,CAWSVLETQYF,TGTGCCTGGAGCGTCCTAGAGACCCAGTACTTC
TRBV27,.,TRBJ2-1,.,CASHRGGEQFF,TGTGCCAGCCATCGAGGGGGTGAGCAGTTCTTC
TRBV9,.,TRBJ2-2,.,CASGGQINTGELFF,TGTGCCAGCGGTGGGCAGATCAACACCGGGGAGCTGTTTTTT
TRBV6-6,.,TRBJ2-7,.,CASSYQNEQYF,TGTGCCAGCAGTTACCAAAACGAGCAGTACTTC
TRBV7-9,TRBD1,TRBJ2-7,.,CASSLAGTGALDEQYF,TGTGCCAGCAGCTTAGCCGGGACAGGGGCATTAGACGAGCAGTACTTC
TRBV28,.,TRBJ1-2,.,CASNLGGYGGYTF,TGTGCGAGCAACTTGGGGGGTTATGGTGGCTACACCTTC
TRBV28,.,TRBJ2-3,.,CASSSAGGDTQYF,TGTGCCAGCAGTTCAGCGGGTGGGGATACGCAGTATTTT
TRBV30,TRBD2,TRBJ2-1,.,CAWSLFASGRAGRNEQFF,TGTGCCTGGAGTCTCTTTGCTAGCGGGAGGGCCGGTAGGAATGAGCAGTTCTTC
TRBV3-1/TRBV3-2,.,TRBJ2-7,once,CASRRQGGEQYF,TGTGCCAGCAGAAGACAGGGAGGCGAGCAGTACTTC
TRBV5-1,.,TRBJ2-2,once,CASSLSGTGELFF,TGCGCCAGCAGCTTGTCGGGCACCGGGGAGCTGTTTTTT
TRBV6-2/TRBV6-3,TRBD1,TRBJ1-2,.,CASSYRQGTTNYGYTF,TGTGCCAGCAGTTACAGACAGGGGACGACTAACTATGGCTACACCTTC
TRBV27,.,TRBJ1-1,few,CATRIQGNTEAFF,TGTGCCACAAGGATCCAGGGGAACACTGAAGCTTTCTTT
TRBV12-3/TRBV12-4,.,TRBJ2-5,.,CASSIHSQETQYF,TGTGCCAGCAGTATCCACTCACAAGAGACCCAGTACTTC
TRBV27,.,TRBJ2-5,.,CASRPYSQETQYF,TGTGCCAGCAGGCCCTACTCCCAAGAGACCCAGTACTTC
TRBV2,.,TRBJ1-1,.,CASSAPGFGSTEAFF,TGTGCCAGCAGTGCCCCAGGGTTCGGGAGCACTGAAGCTTTCTTT
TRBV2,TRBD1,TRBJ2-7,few,CASSDPDRGFPSYEQYF,TGTGCCAGCAGTGACCCTGACAGGGGTTTCCCCTCCTACGAGCAGTACTTC
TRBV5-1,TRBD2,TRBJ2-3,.,CASSLGSGRGTDTQYF,TGCGCCAGCAGCTTGGGCAGCGGGAGGGGCACAGATACGCAGTATTTT
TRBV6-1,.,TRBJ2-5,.,CASSERAGSIRGQYF,TGTGCCAGCAGTGAACGGGCAGGGTCGATCCGGGGGCAGTACTTC
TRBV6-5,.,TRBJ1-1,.,CASTPTGFRGAFF,TGTGCCAGCACCCCCACCGGGTTTCGGGGAGCTTTCTTT
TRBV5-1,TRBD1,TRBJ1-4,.,CASSLQGAANEKLFF,TGCGCCAGCAGCTTACAGGGGGCGGCTAATGAAAAACTGTTTTTT
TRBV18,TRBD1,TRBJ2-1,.,CASSPQQGGEQFF,TGTGCCAGCTCCCCGCAACAGGGGGGCGAGCAGTTCTTC
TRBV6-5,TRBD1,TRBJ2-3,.,CAGLRETGVGDTQYF,TGTGCCGGGCTACGGGAGACAGGGGTGGGAGATACGCAGTATTTT
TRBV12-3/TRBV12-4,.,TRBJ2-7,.,CASSFRGPYEQYF,TGTGCCAGCAGTTTCAGGGGCCCCTACGAGCAGTACTTC
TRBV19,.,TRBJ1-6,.,CASSRTGGANSPLHF,TGTGCCAGTAGCCGAACAGGAGGGGCTAATTCACCCCTCCACTTT
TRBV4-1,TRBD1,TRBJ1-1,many,CASSRQGNTEAFF,TGCGCCAGCAGCAGACAGGGGAACACTGAAGCTTTCTTT
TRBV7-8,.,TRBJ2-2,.,CASSLGVVNTGELFF,TGTGCCAGCAGCTTAGGTGTCGTGAACACCGGGGAGCTGTTTTTT
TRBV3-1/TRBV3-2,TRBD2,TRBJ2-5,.,CASSFGLGETQYF,TGTGCCAGCAGCTTCGGACTAGGCGAGACCCAGTACTTC
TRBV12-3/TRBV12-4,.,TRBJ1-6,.,CASSPGVSPLHF,TGTGCCAGCAGTCCAGGGGTTTCACCCCTCCACTTT
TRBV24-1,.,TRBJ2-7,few,CATSDSTANYEQYF,TGTGCCACCAGTGATTCGACAGCCAACTACGAGCAGTACTTC
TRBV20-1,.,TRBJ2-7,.,CSARGKREQYF,TGCAGTGCTAGGGGTAAGCGCGAGCAGTACTTC
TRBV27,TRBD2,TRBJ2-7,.,CASSPRGGGYEQYF,TGTGCCAGCAGTCCCCGCGGGGGGGGATACGAGCAGTACTTC
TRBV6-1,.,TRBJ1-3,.,CASSAITVYSGNTIYF,TGTGCCAGCAGTGCTATCACAGTGTACTCTGGAAACACCATATATTTT
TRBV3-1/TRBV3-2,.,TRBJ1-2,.,CASSPMEGNYGYTF,TGTGCCAGCAGCCCAATGGAGGGAAACTATGGCTACACCTTC
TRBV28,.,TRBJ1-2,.,CASTFLGGRYGYTF,TGTGCCAGCACCTTCTTAGGCGGCCGCTATGGCTACACCTTC
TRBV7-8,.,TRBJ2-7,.,CASSTRQANSYEQYF,TGTGCCAGCAGCACCCGACAGGCGAACTCCTACGAGCAGTACTTC
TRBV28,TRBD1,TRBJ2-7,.,CASSRAGQDSYEQYF,TGTGCCAGCAGCCGCGCGGGACAGGACTCCTACGAGCAGTACTTC
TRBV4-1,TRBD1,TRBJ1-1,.,CASSQGDRLNTEAFF,TGCGCCAGCAGCCAAGGGGACAGACTGAACACTGAAGCTTTCTTT
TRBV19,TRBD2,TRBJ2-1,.,CASRDSGSAYNEQFF,TGTGCCAGTAGGGATAGCGGGAGTGCCTACAATGAGCAGTTCTTC
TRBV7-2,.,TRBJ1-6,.,CASSLVGQGPSPLHF,TGTGCCAGCAGCTTAGTGGGGCAGGGCCCTTCACCCCTCCACTTT
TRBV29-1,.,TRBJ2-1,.,CISSDGYNEQFF,TGCATTTCTAGCGATGGCTACAATGAGCAGTTCTTC
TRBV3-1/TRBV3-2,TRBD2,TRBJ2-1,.,CASSPRTSGDYNEQFF,TGTGCCAGCAGCCCCAGGACTAGCGGGGATTACAATGAGCAGTTCTTC
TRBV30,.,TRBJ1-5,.,CAWSVRGAEPQHF,TGTGCCTGGAGTGTGCGGGGCGCAGAGCCCCAGCATTTT
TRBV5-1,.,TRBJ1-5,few,CASSLGGNGDQPQHF,TGCGCCAGCAGCTTAGGGGGTAACGGGGATCAGCCCCAGCATTTT
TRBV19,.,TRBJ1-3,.,CASTPDSFSGNTIYF,TGTGCCAGTACCCCCGACAGCTTCTCTGGAAACACCATATATTTT
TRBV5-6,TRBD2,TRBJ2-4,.,CASSFLAGEPKNIQYF,TGTGCCAGCAGCTTCCTAGCGGGAGAACCCAAAAACATTCAGTACTTC
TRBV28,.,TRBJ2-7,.,CASSPMRYEQYF,TGTGCCAGCAGTCCGATGAGATACGAGCAGTACTTC
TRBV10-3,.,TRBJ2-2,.,CAITTTQGRELFF,TGTGCCATCACCACCACTCAGGGTCGAGAGCTGTTTTTT
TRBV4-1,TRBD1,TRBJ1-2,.,CASSRGDSHGYTF,TGCGCCAGCAGCCGAGGGGACAGTCATGGCTACACCTTC
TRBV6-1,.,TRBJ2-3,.,CASSEGVGVTQYF,TGTGCCAGCAGTGAAGGCGTCGGGGTTACGCAGTATTTT
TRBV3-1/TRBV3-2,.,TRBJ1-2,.,CASSHRDASGGYTF,TGTGCCAGCAGCCACCGTGACGCATCGGGAGGCTACACCTTC
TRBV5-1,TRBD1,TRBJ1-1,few,CASSPGQGLVTEAFF,TGCGCCAGCAGTCCGGGACAGGGGTTGGTCACTGAAGCTTTCTTT
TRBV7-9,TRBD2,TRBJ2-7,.,CASSLGASGLPKQYF,TGTGCCAGCAGCTTAGGTGCTAGCGGCCTTCCGAAGCAGTACTTC
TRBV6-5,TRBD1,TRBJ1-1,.,CASSHRGGNTEAFF,TGTGCCAGCAGCCACAGGGGGGGGAACACTGAAGCTTTCTTT
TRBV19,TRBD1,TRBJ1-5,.,CASSIRGTGGNQPQHF,TGTGCCAGTAGTATTAGGGGGACAGGGGGGAATCAGCCCCAGCATTTT
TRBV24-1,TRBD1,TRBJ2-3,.,CATSDSDRSITDTQYF,TGTGCCACCAGTGATTCGGACAGGAGCATCACAGATACGCAGTATTTT
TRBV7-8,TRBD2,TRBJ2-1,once,CASSLRSLADNEQFF,TGTGCCAGCAGCTTAAGGTCACTAGCGGACAATGAGCAGTTCTTC
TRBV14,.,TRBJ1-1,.,CASSRRREQGMNTEAFF,TGTGCCAGCAGCCGGAGAAGAGAGCAGGGAATGAACACTGAAGCTTTCTTT
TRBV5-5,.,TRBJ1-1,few,CASKLGPGSTEAFF,TGTGCCAGCAAACTGGGGCCAGGATCAACTGAAGCTTTCTTT